One sample yielded the 8 T cell receptor beta chains listed below, sequenced in a study of T-cell memory formation after mild COVID-19. TCRdb fed the 5' RACE reads into MiXCR, producing one record per CDR3 protein. The table has roughly 190,000 distinct CDR3 sequences, around 19% seen once. The specimen was PBMCs or a T cell subset sorted from them (not recorded which). Receptors originate from an adult woman who had mild COVID-19 (a few samples of this study predate the infection). Cell type and time point are not known.

This clonotype was recorded a few times. This chain uses TRBV20-1 with TRBJ2-7; 7 nucleotides agree with TRBD1. CDR3 length: 15 amino acids. Trimming cost V 2 bases and J 0 bases; bases outside gene matches: 7. CDR1 and CDR2 from the germline V gene are DFQATT and SNEGSKA (reference sequence). The CDR3 loop is CSARLLEGASYEQYF. The CDR3 DNA reads as TGCAGTGCTAGATTGTTAGAGGGGGCCTCCTACGAGCAGTACTTC.

V is TRBV12-3 or TRBV12-4 and J is TRBJ1-2, with 8 bases identical to TRBD1. The V gene end was trimmed by 3 bases and the J gene end by 4 bases; junction bases not matched to a gene: 4. The CDR3 is made up of 14 amino acids. CDR3: CASSFGQGLYGYTF. In DNA, the CDR3 is TGTGCCAGCAGTTTTGGACAGGGCCTCTATGGCTACACCTTC.

This clonotype was counted only a few times. The J gene is TRBJ1-3, the V gene TRBV4-1; D gene unclear. The CDR3 is made up of 15 amino acids. V was cut by 0 bases and J by 3 bases, with 9 bases left in between. CDR1 and CDR2 from the germline V gene are MGHRA and YSYEKL. CDR3 DNA: TGCGCCAGCAGCCAAGACAGATTTTTTGGAAACACCATATATTTT. Translation gives CASSQDRFFGNTIYF.

The chain employs TRBV25-1 and TRBJ2-5; D gene uncertain. The V end lost 0 bases, the J end lost 2 bases, and 10 bases lay between the germline ends. From germline, CDR1 is MGHDK and CDR2 SYGVNS. The CDR3 loop spans 15 amino acids. In nucleotides, the CDR3 is TGTGCCAGCAGTGAATATGGCAGCAGACAAGAGACCCAGTACTTC. It is translated as CASSEYGSRQETQYF. Filled out from reference TRBV25-1 and TRBJ2-5, the complete variable domain reads EADIYQTPRYLVIGTGKKITLECSQTMGHDKMYWYQQDPGMELHLIHYSYGVNSTEKGDLSSESTVSRIRTEHFPLTLESARPSHTSQYLCASSEYGSRQETQYFGPGTRLLVL.

This clonotype was detected many times. The chain couples TRBV15 to TRBJ2-1; D not resolved. The CDR3 loop spans 12 amino acids. V shed 2 bases and J shed 6 bases, with 5 bases lying between them. Germline CDR1 reads LNHNV; CDR2 reads YYDKDF (reference sequence). The CDR3: CATSRSVNEQFF. DNA for the CDR3: TGTGCCACCAGCAGATCCGTCAATGAGCAGTTCTTC. Based on the CDR3 plus reference TRBV15 and TRBJ2-1, the full variable domain is DAMVIQNPRYQVTQFGKPVTLSCSQTLNHNVMYWYQQKSSQAPKLLFHYYDKDFNNEADTPDNFQSRRPNTSFCFLDIRSPGLGDTAMYLCATSRSVNEQFFGPGTRLTVL.

The chain links TRBV5-4 to TRBJ2-3, with 9 bases identical to TRBD2. Germline-derived CDR1 and CDR2 are SGHNT and YYREEE (reference sequence). The CDR3 spans 17 residues. The V segment lost 3 bases and the J segment 4 bases; nucleotides outside the gene matches: 12. The CDR3 reads CASSSGSGGRGPDTQYF. In DNA, the CDR3 is TGTGCCAGCAGCTCCGGTTCGGGCGGGAGGGGCCCAGATACGCAGTATTTT.

This sequence joins TRBV18 and TRBJ1-1, with no clear D. Trimming shortened V by 2 bases and J by 4 bases, and 14 bases separated the two germline ends. The CDR3 spans 15 residues. The germline V gene has CDR1 KGHSH and CDR2 LQKENI. CDR3 sequence: CASSPRVVAITEAFF. The CDR3 bases are TGTGCCAGCTCACCAAGAGTTGTAGCGATCACTGAAGCTTTCTTT.

The rearrangement joins TRBV29-1 to TRBJ2-5; D ambiguous. This CDR3 has 12 amino acids. The germline V gene has CDR1 SQVTM and CDR2 ANQGSEA. Between the trimmed V and J ends, which lost 4 bases and 7 bases, there was a span of 13 bases. The CDR3 is CSVVTDIGTQYF. Written as DNA, the CDR3 is TGCAGCGTTGTTACAGATATCGGGACCCAGTACTTC.